This TCR beta chain was captured in a study of blood T cell repertoires in COVID-19. The overall study: The cDNA or gDNA used as material had been derived from T cells, B-cell-depleted T cells, or PBMCs.

As handled by the study authors: Estimates of nucleated cell counts were drawn from the amplification of reference gene primers. Produced via immunoSEQ multiplex PCR; TCRdb's table is partial and in-frame only. V and J calls and clone size come straight from that table; D and trimming were deduced from the DNA. The table shows fewer than 110,000 clones, with roughly 92% occurring only once. The CDR3 loop spans 14 amino acids. Germline V CDR1 and CDR2: MDHEN, SYDVKM. V was clipped by 6 bases and J by 7 bases, with 19 bases between them. This clone came up once. The receptor was isolated from a man aged 50-60 years with active COVID-19. The chain couples TRBV28 to TRBJ2-7, with D possibly being TRBD2 (5 bases). The sample was peripheral blood. The CDR3 loop reads CASRAPGSDGEQYF. CDR3 nucleotide sequence: TGTGCCAGCAGGGCGCCGGGATCGGATGGGGAGCAGTACTTC.